This T cell receptor (beta chain) appears in the sequencing data of a study of blood T cell repertoires in COVID-19. In the study overall: Sources were T cells, B-cell-depleted T cells, or PBMCs; the material itself was cDNA or gDNA.

This clone is a singleton in its sample. This study enrolled people aged roughly 18 to 90 from 20 to 25 US geographic areas. Membership in each cohort depended on participant-reported clinical history. The study counted Cohort 3 donors as recovered given two negative PCRs, clearance, or symptom resolution. TCRdb's table, derived via immunoSEQ multiplex PCR, lists solely in-frame clones and lacks some. This sample has approximately 200,000 clones, with 70% to 90% found just once. The V and J ends lost 2 bases and 6 bases respectively, with 8 bases between them. Germline CDR1 and CDR2: SGDLS and YYNGEE. CDR3 length: 13 amino acids.

This TCR came from a young man who had recovered from COVID-19. Sequencing used PBMCs or T cells enriched from blood (not recorded which). This rearrangement joins TRBV9 to TRBJ2-2; D is undetermined. This CDR3 reads CASSVGSPGELFF. The CDR3, as DNA: TGTGCCAGCAGCGTCGGTAGTCCCGGGGAGCTGTTTTTT.